The 26 T cell receptor beta chains presented below share a single source sample, sequenced in a study of cytomegalovirus exposure and HLA in healthy donors. With 60 Vbeta and 13 Jbeta primers, the PCR was carried out. TCRdb keeps only in-frame clones here, not all; method: immunoSEQ multiplex PCR. The top ten hold 14% to 15% of the sample, which has some 79,000 clones, roughly 63% seen once. Sequenced material: PBMCs. The receptor set was obtained from a woman in her 40s in good health and CMV-seropositive.

The gene calls are TRBV5-1 and TRBJ2-1; 13 bases are shared with TRBD2. CDR3 length: 17 residues. Germline assignment: CDR1 SGHRS and CDR2 YFSETQ. After removal of 3 bases from V and 7 bases from J, the junction contained 10 bases not matched to a gene. CDR3 protein: CASSSGITSGRGNEQFF. CDR3 sequence (DNA): TGCGCCAGCAGCTCGGGGATTACTAGCGGGAGGGGTAATGAGCAGTTCTTC.

The V gene is TRBV7-3, the J gene TRBJ1-1; D may be TRBD1 (5 bases). Between the trimmed V and J ends, which lost 3 bases and 3 bases, there was a span of 8 bases. Germline-derived CDR1 and CDR2 are SGHTA and FQGTGA. The CDR3 runs to 13 residues. Here the CDR3 reads CASSLGGDTEAFF. The CDR3 DNA reads TGTGCCAGCAGCTTGGGGGGGGACACTGAAGCTTTCTTT.

This clone was seen a handful of times. The V gene is TRBV28, the J gene TRBJ1-1; no reliable D call. The CDR3 runs to 11 residues. The germline V gene encodes CDR1 MDHEN and CDR2 SYDVKM. Trimming removed 8 bases from V and 3 bases from J, with 7 bases in between. CDR3 DNA: TGTGCCAGCGGAGCTCACACTGAAGCTTTCTTT. Translating gives CASGAHTEAFF.

This clone was found a few times. The gene calls are TRBV25-1 and TRBJ2-7; 14 positions agree with TRBD2. Unmatched junction bases numbered 6, after V lost 3 bases and J lost 5 bases. CDR3 size: 16 residues. CDR1 is MGHDK, CDR2 SYGVNS, per germline. The CDR3 loop is CASSDPGTSGSHEQYF. CDR3 DNA sequence: TGTGCCAGCAGTGATCCCGGGACTAGCGGGAGTCACGAGCAGTACTTC.

The genes are TRBV11-2 and TRBJ2-3; D might be TRBD1 (5 bases). The germline V gene has CDR1 SGHAT and CDR2 FQNNGV. The V and J ends lost 5 bases and 0 bases respectively, with 9 bases between them. This CDR3 region has 14 residues. The CDR3 is CASSRQISTDTQYF. The CDR3 nucleotides are TGTGCCAGCAGCCGACAGATTAGCACAGATACGCAGTATTTT.

The chain couples TRBV6-6 to TRBJ2-2, with D possibly being TRBD2 (5 bases). Germline values: CDR1 MNHNY, CDR2 SVGAGI (reference sequence). V lost 7 bases and J 5 bases, leaving 11 bases between the germline ends. CDR3 length: 13 amino acids. The CDR3 region is CASTYGGTGELFF. Written as DNA, the CDR3 is TGTGCCAGCACCTATGGCGGGACCGGGGAGCTGTTTTTT.

The chain joins TRBV28 to TRBJ2-5; TRBD2 might be the D (6 bases). CDR1 and CDR2 (germline): MDHEN, SYDVKM. The germline V and J ends were trimmed by 8 bases and 4 bases, with 11 bases remaining between them. The CDR3 sequence is 12 residues long. The CDR3, as DNA: TGTGCCAGCGGGGGGAAGGGAGAGACCCAGTACTTC. Encoded protein: CASGGKGETQYF.

With respect to this clone: The germline gene is not matched at one end of the junction; a read error may be the cause. The chain joins TRBV6-5 to TRBJ2-3, with D tentatively TRBD1 (6 bases). CDR1 and CDR2 (germline): MNHEY, SVGAGI. This CDR3 has 14 amino acids. This chain's CDR3 is CASSTRTASETQYF. CDR3 in DNA: TGTGCCAGCAGTACCCGGACAGCCTCAGAGACGCAGTATTTT.

The V gene is TRBV19, the J gene TRBJ2-5, with 8 bases matching TRBD2. This CDR3 region has 16 residues. Losses at the gene ends were 3 bases for V and 2 bases for J; bases not matched to a gene: 8. Germline CDR1 is LNHDA and CDR2 is SQIVND (reference sequence). The DNA for the CDR3 is TGTGCCAGTAGTATGATTAGCGGGGTAGGTCAAGAGACCCAGTACTTC. Translated, it gives CASSMISGVGQETQYF.

The chain employs TRBV14 and TRBJ2-7, with a weak D call TRBD2 (8 bases). The length of the CDR3 is 14 residues. V was shortened by 6 bases and J by 6 bases, with 18 bases between the two germline ends. Germline assignment: CDR1 SGHDN and CDR2 FVKESK. The CDR3 region is CASSQSGRQGEQYF. Written as DNA, the CDR3 is TGTGCCAGCAGTCAAAGCGGGAGACAGGGCGAGCAGTACTTC.

This clone has a handful of counts. The J gene is TRBJ1-5, the V gene TRBV28, with 7 bases aligning to TRBD1. Germline CDR1 MDHEN, CDR2 SYDVKM. The CDR3 is 18 amino acids. The V and J ends lost 3 bases and 1 base, in that order; junction bases with no gene match: 12. The CDR3 region is CASSFWQGVVKSNQPQHF. Here the CDR3 DNA reads TGTGCCAGCAGTTTTTGGCAGGGGGTGGTCAAGAGCAATCAGCCCCAGCATTTT.

This chain uses TRBV4-3 with TRBJ2-1; a weak D match, TRBD2 (5 bases). Germline-derived CDR1 and CDR2 are LGHNA and YSLEER. The V gene lost 0 bases and the J gene lost 6 bases, with 12 bases spanning the gap. The CDR3 loop spans 15 amino acids. In DNA, the CDR3 is TGCGCCAGCAGCCAAGATGGGCTAGCTTCCAATGAGCAGTTCTTC. Protein sequence: CASSQDGLASNEQFF.

This chain uses TRBV4-1 with TRBJ2-7; perhaps TRBD2 as D (6 bases). The ends were cut back, 4 bases at V and 5 bases at J, with 15 bases in the middle. Germline values: CDR1 MGHRA, CDR2 YSYEKL. This CDR3 region has 14 residues. Here the CDR3 reads CASSPRGGSDEQYF. The CDR3 region has the DNA TGCGCCAGCAGCCCGCGGGGAGGTTCGGACGAGCAGTACTTC.

The chain recombines TRBV4-1 with TRBJ2-5; 8 bases line up with TRBD1. Per the germline V gene, CDR1 is MGHRA and CDR2 is YSYEKL. Trimming at V came to 4 bases and at J to 4 bases, leaving 8 bases not matched to a gene. The CDR3 extends over 15 amino acids. The DNA of the CDR3 is TGCGCCAGCAGCCCCGAATGGACAGGGAGAGAGACCCAGTACTTC. Translated, it gives CASSPEWTGRETQYF.

Only a few counts were recorded for this clone. The genes are TRBV30 and TRBJ2-3; D is possibly TRBD2 (6 bases). Trimming cost V 6 bases and J 7 bases, with 17 bases left between them. The CDR3 totals 13 residues. The germline V gene has CDR1 GTSNPN and CDR2 SVGIG (reference sequence). The CDR3 DNA reads TGTGCCTGCACCCCCTCTAGCGCCCATACGCAGTATTTT. As protein: CACTPSSAHTQYF.

This chain uses TRBV2 with TRBJ2-3, with D unclear. The V gene's germline CDR1 is SNHLY and CDR2 FYNNEI. V lost 1 base and J 10 bases, leaving 9 bases between the germline ends. The CDR3 runs to 12 residues. The CDR3 DNA is TGTGCCAGCAGTGAAGGTCGGTTTCCGCAGTATTTT. Translation gives CASSEGRFPQYF.

The rearrangement links TRBV5-1 to TRBJ2-2, with 9 bases identical to TRBD1. The CDR3 consists of 15 residues. After removal of 2 bases from V and 6 bases from J, the junction contained 5 bases not matched to a gene. Germline V gives CDR1 SGHRS, CDR2 YFSETQ. The CDR3 loop is CASSFTGGAAGELFF. For the CDR3, the DNA is TGCGCCAGCAGCTTCACAGGGGGCGCAGCCGGGGAGCTGTTTTTT.

J is TRBJ2-1 and V is TRBV4-1, with 7 bases lining up with TRBD2. This CDR3 spans 16 amino acids. The V gene end was trimmed by 0 bases and the J gene end by 3 bases; junction bases not matched to a gene: 5. The germline gives CDR1 MGHRA, CDR2 YSYEKL. The CDR3 nucleotides are TGCGCCAGCAGCCAAGATCTCCGCGGGAGCTACAATGAGCAGTTCTTC. As protein: CASSQDLRGSYNEQFF.

The rearrangement uses TRBV27 and TRBJ2-2; TRBD1 agrees at 8 bases. V shed 5 bases, J shed 5 bases, and the junction held 13 bases outside the gene matches. There are 17 residues in the CDR3. CDR1 and CDR2 from the germline V gene are MNHEY and SMNVEV (reference sequence). CDR3 residues: CASSVILQGGRTGELFF. Here the CDR3 DNA reads TGTGCCAGCAGTGTAATCTTACAGGGGGGTCGGACCGGGGAGCTGTTTTTT.

The V and J genes are TRBV5-4 and TRBJ2-3; 9 positions match TRBD2. The CDR3 is made up of 18 amino acids. Germline V gives CDR1 SGHNT, CDR2 YYREEE (reference sequence). Unmatched junction bases numbered 14, after V lost 4 bases and J lost 2 bases. The DNA for the CDR3 is TGTGCCAGCAGCCCCGGACTAGCGAGACTACTAACCACAGATACGCAGTATTTT. This gives the protein CASSPGLARLLTTDTQYF.

Here the CDR3 reads CASSRTTSGSGWDTQYF. CDR3 sequence (DNA): TGTGCCAGCAGCAGGACAACTAGCGGGAGCGGGTGGGATACGCAGTATTTT. The chain recombines TRBV5-4 with TRBJ2-3, with 11 bases matching TRBD2. Germline trimming cut 4 bases from V and 6 bases from J; bases unmatched to any gene: 13. This CDR3 is 17 amino acids long. Germline V gene data show CDR1 as SGHNT and CDR2 as YYREEE (reference sequence).

The chain carries TRBV5-1 and TRBJ2-5, with D perhaps TRBD2 (6 bases). Germline-derived CDR1 and CDR2 are SGHRS and YFSETQ. The V end lost 1 base, the J end lost 5 bases, and 12 bases lay between the germline ends. This CDR3 spans 14 amino acids. The CDR3 here is CASSLTGVDETQYF. In nucleotides, the CDR3 is TGCGCCAGCAGCTTGACGGGAGTGGATGAGACCCAGTACTTC.

V gene TRBV5-4 combines with J gene TRBJ1-2, with D unresolved. This CDR3 contains 13 residues. Germline V gene sequence: CDR1 SGHNT, CDR2 YYREEE (reference sequence). Trimming took 4 bases from V and 4 from J, leaving 11 bases between them. CDR3 DNA sequence: TGTGCCAGCAGCCCTGTAACCGGCTATGGCTACACCTTC. Protein sequence: CASSPVTGYGYTF.

CDR3 residues: CASSLSGQLNTEAFF. The CDR3, as DNA: TGTGCCAGCAGTTTATCGGGACAGTTGAACACTGAAGCTTTCTTT. The J gene is TRBJ1-1, the V gene TRBV27, with 7 bases lining up with TRBD1. The J segment lost 0 bases and the V segment lost 0 bases, leaving 1 base of the junction unmatched. The CDR3 sequence is 15 residues long. The germline V gene encodes CDR1 MNHEY and CDR2 SMNVEV (reference sequence).

This clone turned up a few times. The chain is built from TRBV14 and TRBJ1-2; 9 bases agree with TRBD1. The CDR3 runs to 18 residues. J was trimmed by 4 bases and V by 4 bases; bases with no gene match: 16. The V gene's germline CDR1 is SGHDN and CDR2 FVKESK. This CDR3 is CASSPYAGQGPSRYGYTF. For the CDR3, the DNA is TGTGCCAGCAGCCCCTACGCCGGACAGGGGCCGTCTCGCTATGGCTACACCTTC.

There are a few counts of this clone. The rearrangement uses TRBV28 and TRBJ2-2, with D tentatively TRBD2 (6 bases). Germline assignment: CDR1 MDHEN and CDR2 SYDVKM. V was clipped by 1 base and J by 8 bases, with 14 bases between them. This CDR3 has 15 amino acids. The CDR3 is CASSLFGSPRGELFF. CDR3 coding DNA: TGTGCCAGCAGTTTATTCGGGAGTCCGAGAGGGGAGCTGTTTTTT.